These T cell receptor beta chains were read from a single sample in a study of a mutant IDH1 vaccine in newly diagnosed glioma. Their target antigens are unknown. Repertoires were generated with immunoSEQ multiplex PCR, while TCRdb's copy carries only in-frame clones and drops some. The table lists roughly 21,000 clones, about four fifths of them singletons, with around 2.8% in the top ten. Material: PBMCs, obtained from a glioma patient whose treatment included an IDH1 peptide vaccine. The receptor source for this set is a middle-aged man with glioma. CDR3s include the opening cysteine and the closing phenylalanine or tryptophan. Each record gives: J gene, V gene, clone size, D gene, CDR3 DNA, CDR3 protein. D genes are given only for firm matches. Clone sizes are given selectively: once, few, many, or a class where the clone is expanded.

j_call: TRBJ1-1; v_call: TRBV19; clone_size: .; d_call: .; cdr3_nt: TGTGCCAGTATCAAGTACACTGAAGCTTTCTTT; cdr3_aa: CASIKYTEAFF
j_call: TRBJ1-2; v_call: TRBV7-6; clone_size: .; d_call: .; cdr3_nt: TGTGCCAGCAGCCCCGGGACGGGCTATGGCTACACCTTC; cdr3_aa: CASSPGTGYGYTF
j_call: TRBJ2-4; v_call: TRBV5-8; clone_size: .; d_call: .; cdr3_nt: TGTGCCAGCCGCCCAGTAACCAAAAACATTCAGTACTTC; cdr3_aa: CASRPVTKNIQYF
j_call: TRBJ1-5; v_call: TRBV19; clone_size: .; d_call: .; cdr3_nt: TGTGCCAGTAGTTATTGGAATCAGCCCCAGCATTTT; cdr3_aa: CASSYWNQPQHF
j_call: TRBJ1-5; v_call: TRBV21-1; clone_size: .; d_call: .; cdr3_nt: TGTGCCAGCAACCCTCCTCCTTATCAGCCCCAGCATTTT; cdr3_aa: CASNPPPYQPQHF
j_call: TRBJ2-1; v_call: TRBV9; clone_size: .; d_call: TRBD2; cdr3_nt: TGTGCCAGCAGCAAGACCGGGACTAGCTCGGTCAATGAGCAGTTCTTC; cdr3_aa: CASSKTGTSSVNEQFF
j_call: TRBJ2-1; v_call: TRBV18; clone_size: .; d_call: .; cdr3_nt: TGTGCCAGCTCAAAGTCCGGGCTCTACAATGAGCAGTTCTTC; cdr3_aa: CASSKSGLYNEQFF
j_call: TRBJ1-1; v_call: TRBV11-3; clone_size: .; d_call: .; cdr3_nt: TGTGCCAGCAGCATTGGGACCTCTGAAGCTTTCTTT; cdr3_aa: CASSIGTSEAFF
j_call: TRBJ2-7; v_call: TRBV7-9; clone_size: .; d_call: TRBD2; cdr3_nt: TGTGCCAGCAGCGGGACCCTAGCGGGTGGAAGCTCCTACGAGCAGTACTTC; cdr3_aa: CASSGTLAGGSSYEQYF
j_call: TRBJ2-6; v_call: TRBV5-5; clone_size: once; d_call: TRBD2; cdr3_nt: TGTGCCAGCAGACCGGGGGGGGCCGGGGCCAACGTCCTGACTTTC; cdr3_aa: CASRPGGAGANVLTF
j_call: TRBJ1-1; v_call: TRBV6-5; clone_size: .; d_call: .; cdr3_nt: TGTGCCAGCAGTTACTCTCCAGGGAAGGGTGAAGCTTTCTTT; cdr3_aa: CASSYSPGKGEAFF
j_call: TRBJ1-4; v_call: TRBV6-5; clone_size: .; d_call: .; cdr3_nt: TGTGCCAGCAGTTACGACGGGGGGGATCAGGAAAAACTGTTTTTT; cdr3_aa: CASSYDGGDQEKLFF
j_call: TRBJ2-1; v_call: TRBV5-4; clone_size: .; d_call: TRBD2; cdr3_nt: TGTGCCAGCAGCGAAGGACTAGCGGGGGACAATGAGCAGTTCTTC; cdr3_aa: CASSEGLAGDNEQFF
j_call: TRBJ1-1; v_call: TRBV29-1; clone_size: few; d_call: TRBD1; cdr3_nt: TGCAGCGTCGCTAGACAGGGGGGATACACTGAAGCTTTCTTT; cdr3_aa: CSVARQGGYTEAFF
j_call: TRBJ2-7; v_call: TRBV7-9; clone_size: .; d_call: .; cdr3_nt: TGTGCCAGCAGCACCCCAGGGGCCTACGAGCAGTACTTC; cdr3_aa: CASSTPGAYEQYF
j_call: TRBJ2-5; v_call: TRBV5-1; clone_size: once; d_call: .; cdr3_nt: TGCGCCAGCAGCTTGTCAGGGGAAGAGACCCAGTACTTC; cdr3_aa: CASSLSGEETQYF
j_call: TRBJ1-5; v_call: TRBV27; clone_size: .; d_call: .; cdr3_nt: TGTGCCAGCAGTTTATTAGGTCAGCCCCAGCATTTT; cdr3_aa: CASSLLGQPQHF
j_call: TRBJ2-2; v_call: TRBV6-5; clone_size: .; d_call: TRBD2; cdr3_nt: TGTGCCAGCAGTTGGACTAGCGGGCGGTACACCGGGGAGCTGTTTTTT; cdr3_aa: CASSWTSGRYTGELFF
j_call: TRBJ2-2; v_call: TRBV4-3; clone_size: medium-sized; d_call: TRBD2; cdr3_nt: TGCGCCAGCAGATGGACTAGTTCTACCGGGGAGCTGTTTTTT; cdr3_aa: CASRWTSSTGELFF
j_call: TRBJ1-4; v_call: TRBV2; clone_size: .; d_call: .; cdr3_nt: TGTGCCAGCACTGCCAGTTCCCGGGCTAATGAAAAACTGTTTTTT; cdr3_aa: CASTASSRANEKLFF
j_call: TRBJ2-1; v_call: TRBV27; clone_size: .; d_call: TRBD1; cdr3_nt: TGTGCCAGCAATCCGGGACAGGCCGACAATGAGCAGTTCTTC; cdr3_aa: CASNPGQADNEQFF
j_call: TRBJ1-5; v_call: TRBV12-5; clone_size: .; d_call: .; cdr3_nt: TGTGCTAGTGGTTTACAGGGCAATCAGCCCCAGCATTTT; cdr3_aa: CASGLQGNQPQHF
j_call: TRBJ2-4; v_call: TRBV19; clone_size: .; d_call: .; cdr3_nt: TGTGCCAGTAGCCCGCAGCAGGGTGGTTTTGCCAAAAACATTCAGTACTTC; cdr3_aa: CASSPQQGGFAKNIQYF
j_call: TRBJ2-7; v_call: TRBV20-1; clone_size: .; d_call: .; cdr3_nt: TGCAGTGGGCAGGACGCCTACGAGCAGTACTTC; cdr3_aa: CSGQDAYEQYF
j_call: TRBJ2-3; v_call: TRBV2; clone_size: .; d_call: .; cdr3_nt: TGTGCCAGCAGTGCCCCCTTCACAGATACGCAGTATTTT; cdr3_aa: CASSAPFTDTQYF
j_call: TRBJ1-1; v_call: TRBV2; clone_size: .; d_call: .; cdr3_nt: TGTGCCAGCAGTCGTAACAGGGTCACTGAAGCTTTCTTT; cdr3_aa: CASSRNRVTEAFF
j_call: TRBJ2-1; v_call: TRBV7-8; clone_size: .; d_call: .; cdr3_nt: TGTGCCAGCAGCTTCAACCGTGACGGCCACAATGAGCAGTTCTTC; cdr3_aa: CASSFNRDGHNEQFF
j_call: TRBJ2-5; v_call: TRBV5-6; clone_size: .; d_call: .; cdr3_nt: TGTGCCAGCAGCTTACTCCAAGAGACCCAGTACTTC; cdr3_aa: CASSLLQETQYF
j_call: TRBJ2-5; v_call: TRBV6-5; clone_size: .; d_call: .; cdr3_nt: TGTGCCACCACGGAGGGGGAACGGAGGGAGACCCAGTACTTC; cdr3_aa: CATTEGERRETQYF
j_call: TRBJ2-7; v_call: TRBV19; clone_size: .; d_call: .; cdr3_nt: TGTGCCAGTAGTCACGGCATCCACGAGCAGTACTTC; cdr3_aa: CASSHGIHEQYF
j_call: TRBJ1-3; v_call: TRBV9; clone_size: .; d_call: .; cdr3_nt: TGTGCCAGCAGCGTTTCGACAGCATCTGGAAACACCATATATTTT; cdr3_aa: CASSVSTASGNTIYF
j_call: TRBJ2-7; v_call: TRBV6-1; clone_size: .; d_call: TRBD1; cdr3_nt: TGTGCCAGCAGCGAACGGGACAGGGACTACGAGCAGTACTTC; cdr3_aa: CASSERDRDYEQYF
j_call: TRBJ1-3; v_call: TRBV27; clone_size: .; d_call: .; cdr3_nt: TGTGCCAGCAGTGGTGGATGCCGGTCCCTTATCTCTGGAAACACCATATATTTT; cdr3_aa: CASSGGCRSLISGNTIYF
j_call: TRBJ1-2; v_call: TRBV4-2; clone_size: .; d_call: .; cdr3_nt: TGTGCCAGCAGCCAGGCCGGGACACCGAACTATGGCTACACCTTC; cdr3_aa: CASSQAGTPNYGYTF
j_call: TRBJ1-1; v_call: TRBV7-8; clone_size: .; d_call: .; cdr3_nt: TGTGCCAGCAGCTCTCAGATGAACACTGAAGCTTTCTTT; cdr3_aa: CASSSQMNTEAFF
j_call: TRBJ1-1; v_call: TRBV5-6; clone_size: .; d_call: .; cdr3_nt: TGTGCCAGCAGCTTGGACCCGACGGGGAGGGTGAATGAAGCTTTCTTT; cdr3_aa: CASSLDPTGRVNEAFF
j_call: TRBJ2-7; v_call: TRBV19; clone_size: .; d_call: TRBD1; cdr3_nt: TGTGCCAGTAGTATAATAGGACAGGGGGCCTACGAGCAGTACTTC; cdr3_aa: CASSIIGQGAYEQYF
j_call: TRBJ1-3; v_call: TRBV6-4; clone_size: .; d_call: TRBD1; cdr3_nt: TGTGCCAGCAGCGGACCCGAGACAGGGGGAAACACCATATATTTT; cdr3_aa: CASSGPETGGNTIYF
j_call: TRBJ2-3; v_call: TRBV7-9; clone_size: .; d_call: .; cdr3_nt: TGTGCCAGCAGCACAAGAAACATTCTGAGGGATACGCAGTATTTT; cdr3_aa: CASSTRNILRDTQYF
j_call: TRBJ1-3; v_call: TRBV18; clone_size: .; d_call: .; cdr3_nt: TGTGCCAGCTCACTAAGTGTCGGAAACACCATATATTTT; cdr3_aa: CASSLSVGNTIYF
j_call: TRBJ1-1; v_call: TRBV7-7; clone_size: .; d_call: TRBD1; cdr3_nt: TGTGCTAGCAGCTATTCCGGGACAGAGAACACTGAAGCTTTCTTT; cdr3_aa: CASSYSGTENTEAFF
j_call: TRBJ2-7; v_call: TRBV7-7; clone_size: .; d_call: .; cdr3_nt: TGTGCTAGCAGCCCGACTGGAAGGGGGTCCTACGAGCAGTACTTC; cdr3_aa: CASSPTGRGSYEQYF
j_call: TRBJ1-1; v_call: TRBV4-1; clone_size: .; d_call: TRBD1; cdr3_nt: TGCGCCAGCAGCCAAGATGACAGGGGCGATAACACTGAAGCTTTCTTT; cdr3_aa: CASSQDDRGDNTEAFF
j_call: TRBJ2-7; v_call: TRBV4-1; clone_size: .; d_call: .; cdr3_nt: TGCGCCAGCAGCCATCCGGACAGCTACGAGCAGTACTTC; cdr3_aa: CASSHPDSYEQYF
j_call: TRBJ1-5; v_call: TRBV6-5; clone_size: .; d_call: TRBD1; cdr3_nt: TGTGCCAGCAGTTACGTACAGGGGGGCCAGCCCCAGCATTTT; cdr3_aa: CASSYVQGGQPQHF
j_call: TRBJ2-5; v_call: TRBV5-1; clone_size: .; d_call: .; cdr3_nt: TGCGCCAGCAGCTTGGCGGCAAATGGGGAGACCCAGTACTTC; cdr3_aa: CASSLAANGETQYF
j_call: TRBJ1-5; v_call: TRBV9; clone_size: .; d_call: TRBD1; cdr3_nt: TGTGCCAGCAGCAAGGGGACAGGGAATCAGCCCCAGCATTTT; cdr3_aa: CASSKGTGNQPQHF
j_call: TRBJ1-1; v_call: TRBV2; clone_size: .; d_call: .; cdr3_nt: TGTGCCAGCAGCGGTAACAGGCAGAACACTGAAGCTTTCTTT; cdr3_aa: CASSGNRQNTEAFF
j_call: TRBJ2-3; v_call: TRBV25-1; clone_size: .; d_call: .; cdr3_nt: TGTGCCAGCAGTCCGGGGGCTCGCACAGATACGCAGTATTTT; cdr3_aa: CASSPGARTDTQYF
j_call: TRBJ2-7; v_call: TRBV10-3; clone_size: .; d_call: .; cdr3_nt: TGTGCCATCAGTGAATACTACGAGCAGTACTTC; cdr3_aa: CAISEYYEQYF
j_call: TRBJ2-3; v_call: TRBV7-3; clone_size: .; d_call: .; cdr3_nt: TGTGCCAGCAGCTTAAGAGGACCCACAGATACGCAGTATTTT; cdr3_aa: CASSLRGPTDTQYF